This T cell receptor beta chain was observed in a study of blood T cell repertoires in COVID-19. Overall study: Whether acute or convalescent, the COVID-19 samples came from the United States, Italy and Spain. PBMCs, B-cell-depleted T cells, or T cells were the source of the cDNA or gDNA that made up the material.

Study processing details: Amplification with reference gene primers provided the estimates of nucleated cell counts. Clones were read by immunoSEQ multiplex PCR, and TCRdb kept only the in-frame ones, dropping some. The DNA gave D and trimming, while V, J and clone size come from that table. The sample lists under 65,000 clones; roughly 70% were seen once. The receptor was derived from a woman in her seventies with acute or convalescent COVID-19. Input material: peripheral blood.

The CDR3 reads CASSTPQGPQHF. As DNA, the CDR3 is TGTGCCAGCAGCACACCACAGGGGCCCCAGCATTTT. The rearrangement links TRBV11-2 to TRBJ1-5; tentatively, D is TRBD1 (6 bases). The CDR3 is 12 residues long. Per the germline V gene, CDR1 is SGHAT and CDR2 is FQNNGV. Trimming removed 5 bases at V and 9 bases at J, with 11 bases between.